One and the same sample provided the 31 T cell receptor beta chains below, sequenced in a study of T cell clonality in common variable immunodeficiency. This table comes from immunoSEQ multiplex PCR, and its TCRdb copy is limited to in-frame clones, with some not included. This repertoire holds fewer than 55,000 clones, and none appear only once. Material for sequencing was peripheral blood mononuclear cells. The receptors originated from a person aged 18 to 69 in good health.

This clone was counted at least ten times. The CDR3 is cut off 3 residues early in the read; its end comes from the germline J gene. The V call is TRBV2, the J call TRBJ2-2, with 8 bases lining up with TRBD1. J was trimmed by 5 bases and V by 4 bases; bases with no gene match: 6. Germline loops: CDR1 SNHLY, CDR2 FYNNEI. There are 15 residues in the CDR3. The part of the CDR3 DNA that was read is TGTGCCAGCAGTGGGACAGGGATGATGACCGGGGAG. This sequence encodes CASSGTGMMTGE. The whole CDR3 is CASSGTGMMTGELFF.

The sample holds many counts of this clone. CDR3 DNA (partial): TGTGCCAGTAGTATTTTTGGGCAACAGGTGGCCCTTTCCAATGAG. Residues: CASSIFGQQVALSNE. From start to end, the CDR3 is CASSIFGQQVALSNEQFF. This chain connects TRBV19 to TRBJ2-1, with TRBD1 as a possible D gene (5 bases). The read halts 3 residues ahead of the CDR3 end, with the missing end drawn from the germline J gene. V gave up 3 bases and J gave up 6 bases, with 24 bases separating them. CDR1 and CDR2 (germline): LNHDA, SQIVND (reference sequence). This CDR3 has 18 residues.

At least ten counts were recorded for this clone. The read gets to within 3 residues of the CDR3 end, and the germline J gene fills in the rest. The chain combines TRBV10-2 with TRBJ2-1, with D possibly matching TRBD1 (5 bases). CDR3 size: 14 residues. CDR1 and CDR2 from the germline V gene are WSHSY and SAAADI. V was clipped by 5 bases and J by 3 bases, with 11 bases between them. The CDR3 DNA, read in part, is TGCGCCAGCAGTCAGGACATAGGCTACAATGAG. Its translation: CASSQDIGYNE. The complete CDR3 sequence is CASSQDIGYNEQFF.

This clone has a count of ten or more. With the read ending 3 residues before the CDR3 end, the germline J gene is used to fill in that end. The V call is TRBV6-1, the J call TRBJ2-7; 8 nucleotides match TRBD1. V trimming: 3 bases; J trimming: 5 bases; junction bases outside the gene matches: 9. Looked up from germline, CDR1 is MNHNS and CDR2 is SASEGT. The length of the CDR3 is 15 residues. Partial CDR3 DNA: TGTGCCAGCAGTGACGGACAGGGAAGAGTCCACGAG. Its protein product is CASSDGQGRVHE. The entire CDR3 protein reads CASSDGQGRVHEQYF.

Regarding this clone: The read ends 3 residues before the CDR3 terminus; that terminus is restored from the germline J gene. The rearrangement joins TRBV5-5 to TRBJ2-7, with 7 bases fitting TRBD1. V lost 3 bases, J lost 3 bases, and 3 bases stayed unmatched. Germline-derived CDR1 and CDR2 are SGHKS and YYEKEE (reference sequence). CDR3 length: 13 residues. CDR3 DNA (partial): TGTGCCAGCAGCTCCAACAGGGGCTACGAG. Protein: CASSSNRGYE. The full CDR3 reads CASSSNRGYEQYF.

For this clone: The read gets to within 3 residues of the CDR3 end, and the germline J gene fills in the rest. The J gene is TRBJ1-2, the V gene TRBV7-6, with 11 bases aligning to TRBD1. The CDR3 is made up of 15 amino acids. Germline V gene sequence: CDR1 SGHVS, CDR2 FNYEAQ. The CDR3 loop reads CASSFGQGATYDYTF. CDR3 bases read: TGTGCCAGCAGCTTCGGACAGGGGGCAACCTACGAC.

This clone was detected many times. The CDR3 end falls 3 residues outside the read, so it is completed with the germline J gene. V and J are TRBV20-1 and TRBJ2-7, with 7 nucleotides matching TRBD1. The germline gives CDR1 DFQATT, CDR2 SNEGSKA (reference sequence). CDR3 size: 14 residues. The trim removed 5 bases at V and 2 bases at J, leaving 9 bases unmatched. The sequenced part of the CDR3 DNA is TGCAGTGCTCATAGGACAGGCACAACCTACGAG. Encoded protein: CSAHRTGTTYE. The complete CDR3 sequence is CSAHRTGTTYEQYF.

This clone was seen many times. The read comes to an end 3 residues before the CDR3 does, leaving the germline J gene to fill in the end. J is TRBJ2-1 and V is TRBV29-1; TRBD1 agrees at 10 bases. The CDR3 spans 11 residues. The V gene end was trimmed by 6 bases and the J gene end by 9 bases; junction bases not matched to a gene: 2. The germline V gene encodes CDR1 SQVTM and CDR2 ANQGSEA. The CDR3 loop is CSVGDRGEQFF. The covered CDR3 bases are TGCAGCGTAGGGGACAGGGGTGAG.

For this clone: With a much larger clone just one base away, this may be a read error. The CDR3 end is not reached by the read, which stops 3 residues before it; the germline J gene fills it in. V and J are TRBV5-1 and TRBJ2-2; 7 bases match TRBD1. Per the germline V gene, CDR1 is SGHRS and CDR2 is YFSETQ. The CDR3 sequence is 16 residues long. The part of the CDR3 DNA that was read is TGCGCCAGCAGCTTGGGGGGACAGCTTTTTAATGAAAAG. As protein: CASSLGGQLFNEK. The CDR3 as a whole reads CASSLGGQLFNEKLFF.

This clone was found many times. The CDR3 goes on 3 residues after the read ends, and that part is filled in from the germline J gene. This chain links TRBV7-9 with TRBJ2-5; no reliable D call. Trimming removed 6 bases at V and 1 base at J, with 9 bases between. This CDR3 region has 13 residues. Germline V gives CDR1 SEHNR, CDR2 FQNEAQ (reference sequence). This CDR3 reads CASRLDLQETQYF. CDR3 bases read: TGTGCCAGCAGGCTAGACCTCCAAGAGACC. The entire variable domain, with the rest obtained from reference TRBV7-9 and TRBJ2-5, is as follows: DTGVSQNPRHKITKRGQNVTFRCDPISEHNRLYWYRQTLGQGPEFLTYFQNEAQLEKSRLLSDRFSAERPKGSFSTLEIQRTEQGDSAMYLCASRLDLQETQYFGPGTRLLVL.

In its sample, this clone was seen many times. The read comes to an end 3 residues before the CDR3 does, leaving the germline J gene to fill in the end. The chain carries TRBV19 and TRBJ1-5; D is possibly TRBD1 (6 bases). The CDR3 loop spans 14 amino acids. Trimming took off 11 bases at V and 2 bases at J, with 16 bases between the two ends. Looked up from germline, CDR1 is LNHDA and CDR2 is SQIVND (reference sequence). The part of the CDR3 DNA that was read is TGTGCCTCCCAGGGGCTCCCAGGCAATCAGCCC. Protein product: CASQGLPGNQP. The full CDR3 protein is CASQGLPGNQPQHF.

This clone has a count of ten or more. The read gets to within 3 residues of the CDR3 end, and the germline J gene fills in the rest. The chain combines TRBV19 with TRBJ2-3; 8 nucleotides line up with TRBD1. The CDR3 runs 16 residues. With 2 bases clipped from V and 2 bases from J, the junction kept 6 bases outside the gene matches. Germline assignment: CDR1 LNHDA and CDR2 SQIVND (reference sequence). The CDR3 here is CASSIMTGASTDTQYF. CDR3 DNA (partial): TGTGCCAGTAGTATAATGACAGGGGCTTCCACAGATACG. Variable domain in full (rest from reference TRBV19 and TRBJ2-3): DGGITQSPKYLFRKEGQNVTLSCEQNLNHDAMYWYRQDPGQGLRLIYYSQIVNDFQKGDIAEGYSVSREKKESFPLTVTSAQKNPTAFYLCASSIMTGASTDTQYFGPGTRLTVL.

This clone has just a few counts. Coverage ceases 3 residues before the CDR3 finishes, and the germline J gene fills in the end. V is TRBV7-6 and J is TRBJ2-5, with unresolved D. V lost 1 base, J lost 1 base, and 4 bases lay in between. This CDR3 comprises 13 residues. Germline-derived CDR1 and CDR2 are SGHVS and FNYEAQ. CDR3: CASSLGLQETQYF. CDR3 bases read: TGTGCCAGCAGCTTAGGGCTCCAAGAGACC.

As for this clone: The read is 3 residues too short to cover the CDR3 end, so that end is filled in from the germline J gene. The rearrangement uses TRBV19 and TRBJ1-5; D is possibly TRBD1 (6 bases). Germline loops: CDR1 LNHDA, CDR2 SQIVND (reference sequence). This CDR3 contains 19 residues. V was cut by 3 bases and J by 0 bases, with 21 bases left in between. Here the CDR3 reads CASSMDRGWGGHSNQPQHF. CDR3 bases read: TGTGCCAGTAGTATGGACAGAGGGTGGGGAGGCCATAGCAATCAGCCC. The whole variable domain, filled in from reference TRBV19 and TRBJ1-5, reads DGGITQSPKYLFRKEGQNVTLSCEQNLNHDAMYWYRQDPGQGLRLIYYSQIVNDFQKGDIAEGYSVSREKKESFPLTVTSAQKNPTAFYLCASSMDRGWGGHSNQPQHFGDGTRLSIL.

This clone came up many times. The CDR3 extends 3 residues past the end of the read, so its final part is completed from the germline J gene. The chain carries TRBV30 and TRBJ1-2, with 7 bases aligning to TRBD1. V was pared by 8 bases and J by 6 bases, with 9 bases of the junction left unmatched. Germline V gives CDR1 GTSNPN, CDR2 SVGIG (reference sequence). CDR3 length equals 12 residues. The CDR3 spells CAGGRQGDGYTF. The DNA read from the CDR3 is TGTGCCGGGGGGAGGCAGGGGGATGGC.

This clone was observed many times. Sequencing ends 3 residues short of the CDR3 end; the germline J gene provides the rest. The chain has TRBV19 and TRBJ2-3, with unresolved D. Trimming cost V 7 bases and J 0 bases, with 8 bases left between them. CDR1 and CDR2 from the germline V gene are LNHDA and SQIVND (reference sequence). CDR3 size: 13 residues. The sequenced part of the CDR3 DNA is TGTGCCAGTACCGAGGTGAGCACAGATACG. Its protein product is CASTEVSTDT. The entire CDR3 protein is CASTEVSTDTQYF.

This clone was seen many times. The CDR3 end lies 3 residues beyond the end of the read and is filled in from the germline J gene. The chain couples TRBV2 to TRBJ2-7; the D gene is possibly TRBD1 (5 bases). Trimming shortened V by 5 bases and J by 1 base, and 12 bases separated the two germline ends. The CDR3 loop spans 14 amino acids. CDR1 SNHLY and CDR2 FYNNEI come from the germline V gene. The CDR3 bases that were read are TGTGCCAGCAGTACTCAGGGTGTGTCCTACGAG. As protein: CASSTQGVSYE. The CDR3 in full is CASSTQGVSYEQYF.

Partial CDR3 DNA: TGTGCCAGAAGCTCCACTCTTCAGGGGGTAAACACCGGGGAG. Amino acid sequence: CARSSTLQGVNTGE. The whole CDR3 sequence reads CARSSTLQGVNTGELFF. The chain uses TRBV5-3 and TRBJ2-2, with 7 bases matching TRBD1. Coverage ceases 3 residues before the CDR3 finishes, and the germline J gene fills in the end. TRBV5-3 counts as an open reading frame of uncertain function. The CDR3 consists of 17 residues. Unmatched junction bases numbered 10, after V lost 3 bases and J lost 2 bases.

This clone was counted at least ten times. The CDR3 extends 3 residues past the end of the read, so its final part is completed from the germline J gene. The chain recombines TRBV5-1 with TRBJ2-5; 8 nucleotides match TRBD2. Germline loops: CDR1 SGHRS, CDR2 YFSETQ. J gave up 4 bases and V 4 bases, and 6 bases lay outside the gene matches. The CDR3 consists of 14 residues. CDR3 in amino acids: CASSPGGAGETQYF. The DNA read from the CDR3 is TGCGCCAGCAGCCCGGGGGGGGCGGGAGAGACC.

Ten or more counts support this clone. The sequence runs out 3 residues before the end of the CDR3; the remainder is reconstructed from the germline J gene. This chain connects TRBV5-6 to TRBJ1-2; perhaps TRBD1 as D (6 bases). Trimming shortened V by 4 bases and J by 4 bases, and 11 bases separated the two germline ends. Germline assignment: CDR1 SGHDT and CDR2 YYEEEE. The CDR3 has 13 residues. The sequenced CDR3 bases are TGTGCCAGCAGCCCCCCAGGGGTCTATGGC. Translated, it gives CASSPPGVYG. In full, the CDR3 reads CASSPPGVYGYTF.

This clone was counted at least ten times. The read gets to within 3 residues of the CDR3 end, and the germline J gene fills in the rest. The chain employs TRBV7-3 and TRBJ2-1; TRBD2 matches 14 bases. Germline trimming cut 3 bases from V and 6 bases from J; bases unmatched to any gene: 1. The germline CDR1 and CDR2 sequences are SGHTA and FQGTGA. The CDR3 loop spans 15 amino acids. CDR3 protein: CASSFGTSGSNEQFF. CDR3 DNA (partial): TGTGCCAGCAGCTTCGGGACTAGCGGGAGCAATGAG.

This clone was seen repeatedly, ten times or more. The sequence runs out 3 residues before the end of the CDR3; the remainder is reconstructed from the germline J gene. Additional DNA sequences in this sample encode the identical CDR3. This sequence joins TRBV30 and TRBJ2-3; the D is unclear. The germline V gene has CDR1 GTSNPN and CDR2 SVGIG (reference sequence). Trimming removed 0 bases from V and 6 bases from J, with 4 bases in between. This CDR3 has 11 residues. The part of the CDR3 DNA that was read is TGTGCCTGGAGTGTAAGGGATACG. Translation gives CAWSVRDT. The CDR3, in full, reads CAWSVRDTQYF.

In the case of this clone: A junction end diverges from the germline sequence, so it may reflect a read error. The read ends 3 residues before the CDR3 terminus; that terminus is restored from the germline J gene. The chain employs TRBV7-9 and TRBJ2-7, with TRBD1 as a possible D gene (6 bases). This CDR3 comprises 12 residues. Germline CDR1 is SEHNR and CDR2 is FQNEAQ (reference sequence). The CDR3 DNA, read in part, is TGTTCCAGCAGCTTGTGGGACACCGAG. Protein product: CSSSLWDTE. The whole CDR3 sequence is CSSSLWDTEQYF. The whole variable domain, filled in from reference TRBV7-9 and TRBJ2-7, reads DTGVSQNPRHKITKRGQNVTFRCDPISEHNRLYWYRQTLGQGPEFLTYFQNEAQLEKSRLLSDRFSAERPKGSFSTLEIQRTEQGDSAMYLCSSSLWDTEQYFGPGTRLTVT.

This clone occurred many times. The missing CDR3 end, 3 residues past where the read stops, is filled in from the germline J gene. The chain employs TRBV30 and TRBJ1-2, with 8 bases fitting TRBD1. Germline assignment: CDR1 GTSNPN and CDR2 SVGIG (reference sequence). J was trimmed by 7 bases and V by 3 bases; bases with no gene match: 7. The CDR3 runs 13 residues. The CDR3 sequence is CAWSRTGGVGYTF. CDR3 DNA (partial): TGTGCCTGGAGCCGTACAGGGGGGGTTGGC.

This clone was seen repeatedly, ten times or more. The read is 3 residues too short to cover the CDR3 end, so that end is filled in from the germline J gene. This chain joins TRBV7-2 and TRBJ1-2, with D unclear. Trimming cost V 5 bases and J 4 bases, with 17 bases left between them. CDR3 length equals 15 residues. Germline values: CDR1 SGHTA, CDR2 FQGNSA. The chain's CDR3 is CASSPPDGLIYGYTF. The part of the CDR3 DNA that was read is TGTGCCAGCAGCCCCCCCGACGGACTAATCTATGGC. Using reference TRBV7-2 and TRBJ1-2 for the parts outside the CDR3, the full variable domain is GAGVSQSPSNKVTEKGKDVELRCDPISGHTALYWYRQSLGQGLEFLIYFQGNSAPDKSGLPSDRFSAERTGGSVSTLTIQRTQQEDSAVYLCASSPPDGLIYGYTFGSGTRLTVV.

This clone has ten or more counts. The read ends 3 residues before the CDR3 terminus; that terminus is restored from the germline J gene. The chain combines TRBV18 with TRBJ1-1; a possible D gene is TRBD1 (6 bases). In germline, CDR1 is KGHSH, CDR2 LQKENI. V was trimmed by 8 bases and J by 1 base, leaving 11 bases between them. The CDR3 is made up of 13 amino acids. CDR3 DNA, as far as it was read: TGTGCCAGCGAGGGGGTCGAGAACACTGAA. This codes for CASEGVENTE. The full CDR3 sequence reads CASEGVENTEAFF.

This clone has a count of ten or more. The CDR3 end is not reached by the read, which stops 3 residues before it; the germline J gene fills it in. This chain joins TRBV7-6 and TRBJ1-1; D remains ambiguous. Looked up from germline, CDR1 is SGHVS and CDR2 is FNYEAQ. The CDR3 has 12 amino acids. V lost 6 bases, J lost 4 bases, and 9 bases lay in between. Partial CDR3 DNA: TGTGCCAGCAGTTTGCGCGGCACTGAA. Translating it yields CASSLRGTE. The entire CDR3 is CASSLRGTEAFF.

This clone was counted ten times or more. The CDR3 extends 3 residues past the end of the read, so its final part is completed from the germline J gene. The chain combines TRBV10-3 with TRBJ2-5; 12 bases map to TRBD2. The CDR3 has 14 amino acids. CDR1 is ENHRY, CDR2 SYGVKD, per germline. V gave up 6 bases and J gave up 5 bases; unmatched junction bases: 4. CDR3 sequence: CAISGLAGWETQYF. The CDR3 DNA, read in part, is TGTGCCATCAGCGGACTAGCGGGATGGGAGACC.

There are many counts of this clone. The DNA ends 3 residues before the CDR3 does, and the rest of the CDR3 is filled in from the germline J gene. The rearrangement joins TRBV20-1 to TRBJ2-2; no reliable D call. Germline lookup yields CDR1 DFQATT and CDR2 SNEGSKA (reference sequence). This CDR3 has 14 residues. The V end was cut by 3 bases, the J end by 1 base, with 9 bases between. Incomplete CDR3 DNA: TGCAGTGCTAGTGGGCCCCGGAACACCGGGGAG. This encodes CSASGPRNTGE. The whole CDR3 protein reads CSASGPRNTGELFF.

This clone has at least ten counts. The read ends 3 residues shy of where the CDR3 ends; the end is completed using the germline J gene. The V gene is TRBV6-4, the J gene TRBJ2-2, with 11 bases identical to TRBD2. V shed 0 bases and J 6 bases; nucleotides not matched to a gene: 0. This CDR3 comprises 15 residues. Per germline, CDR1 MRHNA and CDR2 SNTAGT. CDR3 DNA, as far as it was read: TGTGCCAGCAGTGACTCTAGCGGGGGGGCCGGGGAG. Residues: CASSDSSGGAGE. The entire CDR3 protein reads CASSDSSGGAGELFF.

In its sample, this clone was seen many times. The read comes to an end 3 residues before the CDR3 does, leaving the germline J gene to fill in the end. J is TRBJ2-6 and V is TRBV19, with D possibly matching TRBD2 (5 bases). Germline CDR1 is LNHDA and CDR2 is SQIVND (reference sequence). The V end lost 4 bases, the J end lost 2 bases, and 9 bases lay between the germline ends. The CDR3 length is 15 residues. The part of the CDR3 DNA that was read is TGTGCCAGTAGTACCTTCGGGGCTGGGGCCAACGTC. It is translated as CASSTFGAGANV. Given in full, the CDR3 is CASSTFGAGANVLTF.